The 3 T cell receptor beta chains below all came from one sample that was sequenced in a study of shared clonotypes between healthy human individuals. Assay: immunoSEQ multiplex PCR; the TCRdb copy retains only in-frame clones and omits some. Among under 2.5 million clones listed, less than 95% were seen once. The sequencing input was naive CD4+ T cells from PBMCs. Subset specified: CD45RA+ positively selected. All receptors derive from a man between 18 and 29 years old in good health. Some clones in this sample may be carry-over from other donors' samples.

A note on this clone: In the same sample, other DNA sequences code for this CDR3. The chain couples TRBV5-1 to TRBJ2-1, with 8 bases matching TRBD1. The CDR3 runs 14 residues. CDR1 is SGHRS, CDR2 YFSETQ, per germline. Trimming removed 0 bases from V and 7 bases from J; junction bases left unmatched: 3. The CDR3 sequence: CASSLGQGLNEQFF. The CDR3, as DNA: TGCGCCAGCAGCTTGGGACAGGGGTTGAATGAGCAGTTCTTC.

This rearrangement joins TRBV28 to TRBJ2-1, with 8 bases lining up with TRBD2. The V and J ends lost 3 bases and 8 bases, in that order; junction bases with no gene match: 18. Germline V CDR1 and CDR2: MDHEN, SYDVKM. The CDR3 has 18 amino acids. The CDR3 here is CASSFLIAGITNRDEQFF. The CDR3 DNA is TGTGCCAGCAGTTTCCTCATAGCGGGAATTACAAATCGCGATGAGCAGTTCTTC.

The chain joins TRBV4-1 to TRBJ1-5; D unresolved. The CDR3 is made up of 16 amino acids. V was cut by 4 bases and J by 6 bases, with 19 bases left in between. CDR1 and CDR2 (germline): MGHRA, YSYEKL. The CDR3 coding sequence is TGCGCCAGCAGCCTGGAACCCCTTACCGGGATTCAGCCCCAGCATTTT. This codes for CASSLEPLTGIQPQHF.